This T cell receptor beta chain was identified in a study of T cell responses to AZD1222 COVID-19 vaccine. Study-wide context: Pooling was applied to second doses at about 4 or about 12 weeks.

About this clone itself: No antigen is known for it.

The method was immunoSEQ multiplex PCR; TCRdb's version includes in-frame clones alone and lacks a portion of them. The repertoire holds around 94,000 clones, with 70% to 90% as singletons. Per germline, CDR1 MNHEY and CDR2 SVGEGT. This CDR3 spans 16 amino acids. The V gene lost 2 bases and the J gene lost 3 bases, with 16 bases spanning the gap. Study-wide findings and caveats: Per reports, nearly half of all spike-specific TCRs target regions that are unmutated in variants. Spike-specific TCR repertoires showed rising breadth and depth after two AZD1222 doses.

The sample consisted of peripheral blood, taken on day 0 of AZD1222 vaccination. The sequence derives from an adult in good health. V usage is TRBV6-2 or TRBV6-3 and J usage is TRBJ1-2, with D perhaps TRBD1 (5 bases). In DNA form, the CDR3 reads TGTGCCAGCAGTTACGGCAGCCGAGGGGCATACTATGGCTACACCTTC. Translating it yields CASSYGSRGAYYGYTF.